The next 13 T cell receptor beta chains were all read from a single sample in a study of human T cells and chemical hapten exposure. One entry per CDR3 protein, called by TCRdb with MiXCR from the RACE reads. Counted here are roughly 100,000 distinct CDR3 sequences, more than 10% occurring once; the ten biggest clones make up about 3%. Stated time point: pre-sensitization, week 0. Treatment noted: therapeutic diphenylcyclopropenone sensitization with weekly scalp DPC. The sequenced sample was whole blood, obtained in connection with sensitization to the hapten diphenylcyclopropenone (DPC). The receptor source for this set is a woman aged 60-75 years with alopecia areata. Some clones in this sample may be carry-over from other donors' samples.

CDR3 sequence: CASSRGTSGASYNEQFF. The CDR3 nucleotides are TGTGCCAGCAGCAGGGGGACTAGCGGGGCCTCTTACAATGAGCAGTTCTTC. The chain recombines TRBV9 with TRBJ2-1; 13 bases are shared with TRBD2. The length of the CDR3 is 17 residues. The junction had 8 bases not matched to a gene; V was cut back by 4 bases and J by 4 bases. Germline CDR1 and CDR2: SGDLS and YYNGEE.

This clonotype has a count of ten or more. The chain links TRBV7-9 to TRBJ2-3; D perhaps matches TRBD1 (6 bases). The CDR3 totals 17 residues. From germline, CDR1 is SEHNR and CDR2 FQNEAQ (reference sequence). V was trimmed by 5 bases and J by 0 bases, leaving 18 bases between them. For the CDR3, the DNA is TGTGCCAGCAGCCTATGGACAGCGTCCTGGAGCACAGATACGCAGTATTTT. As protein: CASSLWTASWSTDTQYF.

The sample holds a few counts of this clonotype. This sequence joins TRBV10-1 and TRBJ1-2; D gene ambiguous. CDR1 and CDR2 from the germline V gene are WNHNN and SYGVQD (reference sequence). The V end lost 3 bases, the J end lost 4 bases, and 6 bases lay between the germline ends. The CDR3 has 12 residues. CDR3 amino acids: CASSDGIYGYTF. The CDR3 DNA reads TGCGCCAGCAGTGATGGGATCTATGGCTACACCTTC.

The chain combines TRBV20-1 with TRBJ2-1; D remains unclear. Trimming left V 3 bases short and J 3 bases short, with 6 bases between. Looked up from germline, CDR1 is DFQATT and CDR2 is SNEGSKA (reference sequence). This CDR3 contains 12 residues. The CDR3 is CSARADYNEQFF. The DNA for the CDR3 is TGCAGTGCTAGGGCAGACTACAATGAGCAGTTCTTC.

Concerning this clonotype itself: A much larger clone sits a single nucleotide away, making a read error possible. This sequence joins TRBV29-1 and TRBJ2-2; D gene uncertain. Germline V lookup: CDR1 SQVTM, CDR2 ANQGSEA. This CDR3 comprises 13 residues. V lost 6 bases and J lost 5, with 13 bases in between. DNA of the CDR3: TGCAGCGTCACCAGGTCATTTACCGGGGAGCTGTTTTTT. The encoded protein is CSVTRSFTGELFF.

This clonotype has a handful of counts. This chain uses TRBV15 with TRBJ2-7; TRBD2 aligns across 7 bases. This CDR3 region has 15 residues. The trim removed 0 bases at V and 5 bases at J, leaving 7 bases unmatched. Germline V gives CDR1 LNHNV, CDR2 YYDKDF (reference sequence). This CDR3 reads CATSRDSAGLDEQYF. CDR3 DNA: TGTGCCACCAGCAGAGATTCAGCGGGGCTTGACGAGCAGTACTTC.

This clonotype was counted many times. The CDR3 coding sequence is TGTGCCAGCAGCCAATCAGCCGAAGATACGCAGTATTTT. Protein sequence: CASSQSAEDTQYF. The rearrangement joins TRBV3-1 to TRBJ2-3, with D unresolved. The V end was cut by 2 bases, the J end by 5 bases, with 8 bases between. This CDR3 contains 13 residues. Germline CDR1 LGHDT, CDR2 YNNKEL (reference sequence).

The chain is built from TRBV2 and TRBJ1-6; 11 bases agree with TRBD1. CDR3 length equals 15 residues. Germline CDR1 is SNHLY and CDR2 is FYNNEI. The ends lost 5 bases at V and 7 bases at J; junction bases unmatched: 4. In nucleotides, the CDR3 is TGTGCCAGCAGTAAACGGGACAGGGGGAATTCACCCCTCCACTTT. Its protein product is CASSKRDRGNSPLHF. Supplemented by reference TRBV2 and TRBJ1-6, the full variable domain reads EPEVTQTPSHQVTQMGQEVILRCVPISNHLYFYWYRQILGQKVEFLVSFYNNEISEKSEIFDDQFSVERPDGSNFTLKIRSTKLEDSAMYFCASSKRDRGNSPLHFGNGTRLTVT.

This clonotype was counted only a few times. The CDR3 loop is CASVRDRTDTQYF. The DNA of the CDR3 is TGTGCCAGCGTCCGGGACCGCACAGATACGCAGTATTTT. The chain links TRBV7-9 to TRBJ2-3; either TRBD1 or TRBD2 may fit D (5 bases each). Germline V gene data show CDR1 as SEHNR and CDR2 as FQNEAQ (reference sequence). V lost 8 bases to trimming and J lost 1 base, with 10 bases between them. This CDR3 is built from 13 residues.

The chain employs TRBV10-3 and TRBJ1-5; no clear D. Germline V lookup: CDR1 ENHRY, CDR2 SYGVKD. Trimming left V 6 bases short and J 4 bases short, with 13 bases between. This CDR3 has 14 residues. The CDR3 nucleotides read TGTGCCATCAGAGACACAACTAGAAATCAGCCCCAGCATTTT. Amino acids: CAIRDTTRNQPQHF.

This clonotype was observed at least ten times. V usage is TRBV6-2 or TRBV6-3 and J usage is TRBJ2-6; 8 nucleotides match TRBD1. In germline, CDR1 is MNHEY, CDR2 SVGEGT. The J segment lost 4 bases and the V segment lost 7 bases, leaving 12 bases of the junction unmatched. The CDR3 extends over 17 amino acids. CDR3 amino acids: CASTPDRVPLGANVLTF. The CDR3 DNA reads as TGTGCCAGCACCCCGGACAGGGTACCCTTGGGGGCCAACGTCCTGACTTTC.

This chain connects TRBV20-1 to TRBJ2-7, with a tentative D call TRBD2 (5 bases). Trimming removed 7 bases from V and 2 bases from J, with 12 bases in between. CDR1 and CDR2 from the germline V gene are DFQATT and SNEGSKA (reference sequence). The CDR3 sequence is 12 residues long. The CDR3: CSVTGNAYEQYF. The DNA of the CDR3 is TGCAGTGTAACCGGGAACGCCTACGAGCAGTACTTC.

As to this clonotype: A much larger clone lies a single base off, so this may be a read error. This chain connects TRBV7-6 to TRBJ2-1; D remains unclear. The CDR3 contains 12 residues. The V and J ends lost 8 bases and 10 bases respectively, with 15 bases between them. The germline V gene has CDR1 SGHVS and CDR2 FNYEAQ. CDR3 sequence: CASGIGQREQFF. The CDR3 nucleotides are TGTGCCAGCGGTATAGGGCAAAGGGAGCAGTTCTTC.